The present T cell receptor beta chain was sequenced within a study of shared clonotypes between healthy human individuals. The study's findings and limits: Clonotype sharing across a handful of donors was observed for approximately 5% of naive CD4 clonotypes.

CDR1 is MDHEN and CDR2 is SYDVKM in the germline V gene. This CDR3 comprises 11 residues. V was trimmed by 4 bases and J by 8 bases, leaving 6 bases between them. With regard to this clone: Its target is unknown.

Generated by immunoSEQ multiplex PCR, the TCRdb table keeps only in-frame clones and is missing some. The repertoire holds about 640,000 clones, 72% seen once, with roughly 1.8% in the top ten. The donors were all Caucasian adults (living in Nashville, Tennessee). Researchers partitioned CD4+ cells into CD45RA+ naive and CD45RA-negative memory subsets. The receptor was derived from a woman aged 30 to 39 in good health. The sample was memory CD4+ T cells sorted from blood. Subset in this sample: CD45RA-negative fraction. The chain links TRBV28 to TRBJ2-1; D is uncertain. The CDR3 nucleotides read TGTGCCAGCAGTTGGCGGCATGAGCAGTTCTTC. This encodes CASSWRHEQFF.